The rows below give T cell receptor beta chains drawn from one sample of a study of neoadjuvant nivolumab and ipilimumab in lung cancer. Sequenced by immunoSEQ multiplex PCR; TCRdb stores in-frame clones only, minus some. The repertoire holds about 6,900 clones, with roughly four fifths as singletons. Sequenced here: tumor tissue, sampled after neoadjuvant nivolumab, alone or with ipilimumab, at or shortly before surgery. These TCRs come from an adult with non-small cell lung cancer. CDR3s include the opening cysteine and the closing phenylalanine or tryptophan. Fields, in order: clone size, CDR3 length, V gene, J gene, D gene, CDR3 protein, CDR3 DNA. A D gene is named only where the DNA matches it firmly. Only some rows state a clone size, as once, few, many or a class for expanded clones.

once,14,TRBV5-6,TRBJ2-4,NA,CASSLVGSKNIQYF,TGTGCCAGCAGCTTGGTGGGCAGCAAAAACATTCAGTACTTC
NA,12,TRBV4-1,TRBJ2-1,NA,CASSQGFNEQFF,TGCGCCAGCAGCCAAGGGTTCAATGAGCAGTTCTTC
NA,14,TRBV18,TRBJ2-7,NA,CASSPGTEPYEQYF,TGTGCCAGCTCACCAGGGACTGAACCCTACGAGCAGTACTTC
once,14,TRBV28,TRBJ1-3,NA,CAVRRLSSGNTIYF,TGTGCCGTCCGACGCCTTAGCTCTGGAAACACCATATATTTT
NA,13,TRBV18,TRBJ2-7,NA,CASSPPSTYEQYF,TGTGCCAGCTCACCACCGTCGACCTACGAGCAGTACTTC
NA,17,TRBV5-4,TRBJ2-5,TRBD1,CASSPGPGGTDQETQYF,TGTGCCAGCAGCCCCGGCCCAGGTGGGACAGACCAAGAGACCCAGTACTTC
NA,10,TRBV29-1,TRBJ2-3,NA,CSVAGDTQYF,TGCAGCGTTGCGGGAGATACGCAGTATTTT
NA,16,TRBV6-6,TRBJ1-5,TRBD1,CASSVDRGFGNQPQHF,TGTGCCAGCAGTGTTGACAGGGGGTTTGGCAATCAGCCCCAGCATTTT
NA,13,TRBV18,TRBJ2-7,TRBD2,CASSREGSGEQYF,TGTGCCAGCTCACGGGAGGGTTCGGGGGAGCAGTACTTC
NA,16,TRBV5-6,TRBJ2-2,NA,CASSRRDSLFTGELFF,TGTGCCAGCAGCCGCCGGGACTCCCTATTCACCGGGGAGCTGTTTTTT
NA,15,TRBV6-6,TRBJ1-5,TRBD1,CASSRTGAPNQPQHF,TGTGCCAGCAGTCGCACAGGGGCGCCTAATCAGCCCCAGCATTTT
NA,14,TRBV5-1,TRBJ1-1,TRBD1,CASSWDRGGTEAFF,TGCGCCAGCAGCTGGGACAGAGGGGGCACTGAAGCTTTCTTT
NA,15,TRBV2,TRBJ2-6,NA,CASSARGAGANVLTF,TGTGCCAGCAGTGCAAGAGGGGCTGGGGCCAACGTCCTGACTTTC
few,13,TRBV29-1,TRBJ2-3,NA,CSVELSVEDTQYF,TGCAGCGTTGAATTAAGTGTAGAAGATACGCAGTATTTT
NA,14,TRBV6-1,TRBJ2-7,TRBD1,CASRKDRGDYEQYF,TGTGCCAGCAGAAAGGACAGGGGGGACTACGAGCAGTACTTC
NA,14,TRBV11-2,TRBJ2-2,NA,CASSFLGATGELFF,TGTGCCAGCAGCTTCCTTGGGGCAACGGGGGAGCTGTTTTTT
NA,15,TRBV7-8,TRBJ2-7,NA,CASGADSRYSYEQYF,TGTGCCAGCGGGGCGGACAGCCGATACTCCTACGAGCAGTACTTC
NA,15,TRBV13,TRBJ2-2,TRBD2,CASSRTSGRTGELFF,TGTGCCAGCAGCCGGACTAGCGGGAGGACCGGGGAGCTGTTTTTT
NA,13,TRBV10-2,TRBJ2-2,NA,CASSVLTTGELFF,TGCGCCAGCAGTGTCCTCACTACCGGGGAGCTGTTTTTT
NA,13,TRBV5-4,TRBJ2-7,NA,CASRPPFSYEQYF,TGTGCCAGCAGGCCACCTTTCTCCTACGAGCAGTACTTC
few,14,TRBV5-1,TRBJ1-2,NA,CASSPSGTNYGYTF,TGCGCCAGCAGCCCATCCGGGACGAACTATGGCTACACCTTC
NA,13,TRBV2,TRBJ1-5,NA,CASSDDSNQPQHF,TGTGCCAGCAGTGACGACAGTAATCAGCCCCAGCATTTT
NA,16,TRBV5-4,TRBJ2-7,TRBD2,CASSLGLAGVGYEQYF,TGTGCCAGCAGCTTGGGGCTAGCGGGAGTGGGATACGAGCAGTACTTC
once,17,TRBV5-4,TRBJ2-2,TRBD1,CASSRPPQQGATGELFF,TGTGCCAGCAGCCGACCGCCTCAACAGGGGGCCACCGGGGAGCTGTTTTTT
NA,13,TRBV27,TRBJ1-4,TRBD1,CASSITGGEKLFF,TGTGCCAGCAGTATTACAGGGGGTGAAAAACTGTTTTTT
NA,13,TRBV7-3,TRBJ2-6,NA,CASSESGANVLTF,TGTGCCAGCAGCGAGTCTGGGGCCAACGTCCTGACTTTC
NA,13,TRBV15,TRBJ1-2,NA,CATSREQGNGYTF,TGTGCCACCAGCAGAGAACAGGGAAATGGCTACACCTTC
NA,15,TRBV5-4,TRBJ2-1,TRBD2,CASSFSGRVPNEQFF,TGTGCCAGCAGCTTTAGCGGGAGGGTACCCAATGAGCAGTTCTTC
NA,12,TRBV27,TRBJ1-5,NA,CASSPLGQPQHF,TGTGCCAGCAGTCCCCTGGGTCAGCCCCAGCATTTT
NA,16,TRBV5-1,TRBJ2-2,NA,CASSPGTHANTGELFF,TGCGCCAGCAGCCCCGGGACTCATGCGAACACCGGGGAGCTGTTTTTT
few,14,TRBV9,TRBJ2-7,TRBD1,CASSAGTAEYEQYF,TGTGCCAGCAGCGCCGGGACAGCAGAATACGAGCAGTACTTC
NA,15,TRBV5-1,TRBJ2-5,NA,CASSLGHLEQETQYF,TGCGCCAGCAGCTTGGGACATCTAGAACAAGAGACCCAGTACTTC
NA,16,TRBV10-3,TRBJ2-7,NA,CAISESSIPGSNEQYF,TGTGCCATCAGTGAGTCGAGTATCCCAGGATCCAACGAGCAGTACTTC
NA,16,TRBV7-6,TRBJ2-3,TRBD2,CASSPWTSGSPDTQYF,TGTGCCAGCAGCCCCTGGACTAGCGGGAGCCCAGATACGCAGTATTTT
NA,17,TRBV7-8,TRBJ2-5,TRBD1,CASSLNLGQGPQETQYF,TGTGCCAGCAGCTTAAACTTGGGACAGGGTCCCCAAGAGACCCAGTACTTC
few,14,TRBV11-2,TRBJ1-5,TRBD1,CASSPGTGFQPQHF,TGTGCCAGCAGCCCAGGGACAGGGTTTCAGCCCCAGCATTTT
NA,10,TRBV20-1,TRBJ2-7,NA,CSATAREQYF,TGCAGTGCTACTGCCCGTGAGCAGTACTTC
NA,15,TRBV7-9,TRBJ2-7,NA,CASSPGHGRFYEQYF,TGTGCCAGCAGCCCGGGGCACGGGAGATTCTACGAGCAGTACTTC
NA,11,TRBV2,TRBJ2-1,NA,CASMDTLVAFF,TGTGCCAGCATGGACACGCTAGTTGCGTTCTTC
NA,13,TRBV29-1,TRBJ1-1,NA,CSVEIAWGTEAFF,TGCAGCGTTGAAATAGCTTGGGGCACTGAAGCTTTCTTT
NA,15,TRBV28,TRBJ2-1,TRBD2,CASSLRRERGNEQFF,TGTGCCAGCAGTTTGCGGCGGGAGAGAGGGAATGAGCAGTTCTTC